What follows describes a single TCR beta chain. The data were taken from a study of CXCR3-negative and CXCR3-positive naive CD8 T cells. The libraries of TRB cDNA were prepared using 5' RACE with UMI labels. TCRdb re-analyzed the 5' RACE reads; it lists each CDR3 protein once, without DNA. In total, the table holds around 92,000 distinct CDR3 sequences. Naive CD8+ T cells showed CD45RO-CCR7+CD27+CD95-. CDR1 is MNHEY, CDR2 SVGAGI, per germline. The CDR3 has 13 amino acids. The chain is built from TRBV6-5 and TRBJ1-1. Sequenced material: naive CXCR3- CD8+ T cells from blood. Subset indicated: CD45RO-CCR7+CD27+CD95- naive CD8+ T cells lacking CXCR3 (TNR3-). This receptor was taken from a human donor in good health. Some clones in this sample may be carry-over from other donors' samples. CDR3 in amino acids: CASSYGEGTEAFF.